The entry below describes one T cell receptor beta chain. Its target is unknown. This sample was taken from a study of CD8+ T cells in alopecia areata. Broader study findings: Compared with mice, patients displayed less clear TCR sharing, possibly for HLA-related reasons.

After isolation, RNA underwent reverse transcription to generate cDNA as the sequencing template. TCRdb's table, derived via immunoSEQ multiplex PCR, lists solely in-frame clones and lacks some. The sample lists approximately 200,000 clones, 45% to 65% seen once, with approximately 3.5% in the top ten. The CDR3 sequence is 12 residues long. Germline CDR1 reads SNHLY; CDR2 reads FYNNEI. Losses at the gene ends were 7 bases for V and 10 bases for J; bases not matched to a gene: 6. The treatment denotes: oral pan-JAK inhibitor, 5-10 mg twice daily. PBMCs, the starting material, were the source of sorted CD4+ and CD8+ T cells.

The chain employs TRBV2 and TRBJ1-1; TRBD1 matches 10 bases. Sequenced material: CD4+ T cells sorted from blood, taken at week 4, from a patient treated with tofacitinib. The source is a human donor with alopecia areata. In nucleotides, the CDR3 is TGTGCCAGCACCACGGACAGGGGGACAGCTTTCTTT. Protein product: CASTTDRGTAFF.